What follows are 19 T cell receptor beta chains derived from one specimen sequenced in a study of CD8+CD57+ T cells in acquired aplastic anemia. Patients included in sequencing had previously demonstrated CD8+CD57+ cell expansion by flow cytometry. The template for TCR beta VDJ and CDR3 sequence profiling was genomic DNA. TCRdb processed the reads anew with MiXCR; each CDR3 protein has one entry. The sample consists of around 200,000 distinct CDR3 sequences, under 55% of them appearing once. Sequenced material: sorted CD4+, CD8+, or CD8+CD57+ T cells (not recorded which) from PBMCs. All receptors come from a human donor with aplastic anemia.

This clonotype was recorded many times. This chain links TRBV9 with TRBJ1-1; tentative D call: TRBD1 (6 bases). The CDR3 totals 16 residues. Trimming took off 4 bases at V and 0 bases at J, with 16 bases between the two ends. In germline, CDR1 is SGDLS, CDR2 YYNGEE. CDR3 sequence reads: CASSSGGGRVNTEAFF. The DNA for the CDR3 is TGTGCCAGCAGCTCTGGTGGGGGGCGCGTGAACACTGAAGCTTTCTTT.

V gene TRBV19 combines with J gene TRBJ1-2; D not resolved. Per germline, CDR1 LNHDA and CDR2 SQIVND (reference sequence). The CDR3 loop spans 14 amino acids. With 5 bases removed from V and 4 bases from J, the gap between germline ends came to 14 bases. The CDR3 nucleotides are TGTGCCAGTAGTTCTAGGAGGGATGCCTATGGCTACACCTTC. It specifies CASSSRRDAYGYTF. Full variable domain (rest looked up from reference TRBV19 and TRBJ1-2): DGGITQSPKYLFRKEGQNVTLSCEQNLNHDAMYWYRQDPGQGLRLIYYSQIVNDFQKGDIAEGYSVSREKKESFPLTVTSAQKNPTAFYLCASSSRRDAYGYTFGSGTRLTVV.

With regard to this clonotype: A single base separates this from a much larger clone, so it may be a read error. The gene calls are TRBV7-2 and TRBJ1-1, with D hard to call. The germline V gene has CDR1 SGHTA and CDR2 FQGNSA. There are 14 residues in the CDR3. CDR3 coding DNA: TGTGCCAGCAGCTTATTAGGTTGGAACACTGAAGCTTCCTTT. Its translation is CASSLLGWNTEASF.

The chain combines TRBV7-6 with TRBJ2-7; TRBD2 aligns across 7 bases. CDR1 and CDR2 (germline): SGHVS, FNYEAQ. V lost 1 base, J lost 6 bases, and 6 bases stayed unmatched. CDR3 length equals 14 residues. In DNA form, the CDR3 reads TGTGCCAGCAGCTTAGAGCGGGGCGCGGGCGAGCAGTACTTC. It encodes CASSLERGAGEQYF.

The gene calls are TRBV24-1 and TRBJ1-2, with 7 bases aligning to TRBD1. This CDR3 contains 15 residues. V lost 5 bases to trimming and J lost 0 bases; unmatched junction nucleotides: 5. Germline loops: CDR1 KGHDR, CDR2 SFDVKD. The CDR3 protein is CATSAAGTANYGYTF. The CDR3, as DNA: TGTGCCACCAGTGCTGCAGGGACAGCTAACTATGGCTACACCTTC.

This clonotype was seen repeatedly, ten times or more. V gene TRBV25-1 combines with J gene TRBJ1-3; D may be TRBD1 (6 bases). Germline CDR1 is MGHDK and CDR2 is SYGVNS. The CDR3 consists of 17 residues. With 6 bases removed from V and 3 bases from J, the gap between germline ends came to 21 bases. This CDR3 reads CASRLRDNRLHGNTIYF. Written as DNA, the CDR3 is TGTGCCAGCAGACTCCGGGACAACCGGCTACATGGAAACACCATATATTTT. Full variable domain (rest looked up from reference TRBV25-1 and TRBJ1-3): EADIYQTPRYLVIGTGKKITLECSQTMGHDKMYWYQQDPGMELHLIHYSYGVNSTEKGDLSSESTVSRIRTEHFPLTLESARPSHTSQYLCASRLRDNRLHGNTIYFGEGSWLTVV.

This clonotype was observed at least ten times. This chain joins TRBV5-4 and TRBJ2-7; the D gene is possibly TRBD1 (6 bases). The CDR3 totals 15 residues. V lost 1 base and J 5 bases, leaving 16 bases between the germline ends. Germline V gene data show CDR1 as SGHNT and CDR2 as YYREEE (reference sequence). The CDR3 loop is CASSLRRQGKNEQYF. The CDR3 nucleotides read TGTGCCAGCAGCTTGAGAAGGCAGGGGAAAAACGAGCAGTACTTC. Complete variable domain (other parts from reference TRBV5-4 and TRBJ2-7): ETGVTQSPTHLIKTRGQQVTLRCSSQSGHNTVSWYQQALGQGPQFIFQYYREEENGRGNFPPRFSGLQFPNYSSELNVNALELDDSALYLCASSLRRQGKNEQYFGPGTRLTVT.

This clonotype was seen many times. The genes are TRBV5-6 and TRBJ1-2; tentatively, D is TRBD1 (6 bases). CDR3 size: 15 residues. The ends were cut back, 0 bases at V and 4 bases at J, with 13 bases in the middle. Germline-derived CDR1 and CDR2 are SGHDT and YYEEEE. CDR3 sequence reads: CASSLVGARGYGYTF. The DNA for the CDR3 is TGTGCCAGCAGCTTGGTGGGGGCCCGGGGCTATGGCTACACCTTC.

This clonotype was counted many times. This chain links TRBV7-2 with TRBJ1-5; perhaps TRBD1 as D (5 bases). The CDR3 spans 15 residues. Trimming took 1 base from V and 3 from J, leaving 10 bases between them. The germline V gene has CDR1 SGHTA and CDR2 FQGNSA. The CDR3 sequence is CASSLVAGVNQPQHF. The CDR3 coding sequence is TGTGCCAGCAGCTTAGTAGCGGGGGTCAATCAGCCCCAGCATTTT.

The chain has TRBV7-2 and TRBJ2-7, with 9 bases fitting TRBD1. The V gene's germline CDR1 is SGHTA and CDR2 FQGNSA. This CDR3 contains 13 residues. V lost 6 bases to trimming and J lost 4 bases; unmatched junction nucleotides: 4. CDR3 DNA sequence: TGTGCCAGCAGTGAGACAGGGGGATACGAGCAGTACTTC. It translates to CASSETGGYEQYF.

This clonotype was counted ten times or more. The chain combines TRBV15 with TRBJ2-7, with unresolved D. V lost 5 bases to trimming and J lost 1 base, with 18 bases between them. Germline V CDR1 and CDR2: LNHNV, YYDKDF (reference sequence). The CDR3 totals 16 residues. The CDR3 nucleotides are TGTGCCACCAGCCCCCCCCGAGGTATTGGGTCCTACGAGCAGTACTTC. As protein: CATSPPRGIGSYEQYF.

This clonotype was picked up many times. V is TRBV6-4 and J is TRBJ1-5; D is undetermined. Trimming stripped 4 bases from V and 0 bases from J, with 7 bases between. The germline V gene has CDR1 MRHNA and CDR2 SNTAGT. This CDR3 region has 14 residues. CDR3 sequence: CASSADYSNQPQHF. CDR3 in DNA: TGTGCCAGCAGTGCCGATTATAGCAATCAGCCCCAGCATTTT.

V and J are TRBV20-1 and TRBJ1-5; TRBD1 aligns across 7 bases. V shed 2 bases and J 2 bases; nucleotides not matched to a gene: 9. In germline, CDR1 is DFQATT, CDR2 SNEGSKA (reference sequence). This CDR3 has 16 residues. CDR3 DNA sequence: TGCAGTGCTAGACGATTCACAGGGGAGGGCAATCAGCCCCAGCATTTT. Protein sequence: CSARRFTGEGNQPQHF.

This clonotype has ten or more counts. The chain couples TRBV20-1 to TRBJ2-7; D is perhaps TRBD2 (6 bases). V lost 0 bases to trimming and J lost 6 bases, with 18 bases between them. This CDR3 contains 15 residues. Germline values: CDR1 DFQATT, CDR2 SNEGSKA (reference sequence). The chain's CDR3 is CSARDFRDSEGEQYF. The CDR3 DNA sequence: TGCAGTGCTAGAGATTTCCGGGACTCGGAGGGCGAGCAGTACTTC.

This chain uses TRBV20-1 with TRBJ2-7; 7 nucleotides line up with TRBD2. This CDR3 spans 14 amino acids. Germline V gene data show CDR1 as DFQATT and CDR2 as SNEGSKA (reference sequence). V lost 4 bases, J lost 3 bases, and 9 bases stayed unmatched. The CDR3 region has the DNA TGCAGTGCTACTCTGGCGGGGGTGATCTACGAGCAGTACTTC. Its translation is CSATLAGVIYEQYF.

The table lists this clonotype with a few counts. The V call is TRBV6-1, the J call TRBJ1-6, with 10 positions matching TRBD1. Unmatched junction bases numbered 13, after V lost 10 bases and J lost 7 bases. This CDR3 comprises 16 residues. CDR1 and CDR2 (germline): MNHNS, SASEGT. CDR3 residues: CANTNRDRGLNSPLHF. CDR3 DNA sequence: TGTGCCAACACCAACCGGGACAGGGGATTAAATTCACCCCTCCACTTT.

This clonotype was counted at least ten times. The gene calls are TRBV24-1 and TRBJ2-2; 12 positions match TRBD1. The germline gives CDR1 KGHDR, CDR2 SFDVKD. V dropped 2 bases and J dropped 0; count of bases not matched to a gene: 6. This CDR3 contains 19 residues. CDR3 amino acids: CATSDSRDRGLANTGELFF. The CDR3 DNA sequence: TGTGCCACCAGTGATTCCCGGGACAGGGGGCTCGCGAACACCGGGGAGCTGTTTTTT.

With regard to this clonotype: Germline is not matched at one junction end, which may reflect a read error. The rearrangement links TRBV12-5 to TRBJ2-2, with D possibly matching TRBD2 (6 bases). The CDR3 is 15 amino acids. Germline CDR1 LGHNT, CDR2 FRNRAP. The CDR3, as DNA: TGTGCTAGTGGTTTAGGGGAGCTGCAAGGCGGGGAGCTGTTTTTC. It specifies CASGLGELQGGELFF. The whole variable domain, filled in from reference TRBV12-5 and TRBJ2-2, reads DARVTQTPRHKVTEMGQEVTMRCQPILGHNTVFWYRQTMMQGLELLAYFRNRAPLDDSGMPKDRFSAEMPDATLATLKIQPSEPRDSAVYFCASGLGELQGGELFFGEGSRLTVL.

The rearrangement links TRBV10-3 to TRBJ2-1; TRBD2 matches at 7 bases. V was clipped by 7 bases and J by 6 bases; unmatched bases: 6. The germline gives CDR1 ENHRY, CDR2 SYGVKD. The CDR3 length is 13 residues. The CDR3 reads CAITAGDGNEQFF. DNA of the CDR3: TGTGCCATCACCGCGGGAGATGGCAATGAGCAGTTCTTC.